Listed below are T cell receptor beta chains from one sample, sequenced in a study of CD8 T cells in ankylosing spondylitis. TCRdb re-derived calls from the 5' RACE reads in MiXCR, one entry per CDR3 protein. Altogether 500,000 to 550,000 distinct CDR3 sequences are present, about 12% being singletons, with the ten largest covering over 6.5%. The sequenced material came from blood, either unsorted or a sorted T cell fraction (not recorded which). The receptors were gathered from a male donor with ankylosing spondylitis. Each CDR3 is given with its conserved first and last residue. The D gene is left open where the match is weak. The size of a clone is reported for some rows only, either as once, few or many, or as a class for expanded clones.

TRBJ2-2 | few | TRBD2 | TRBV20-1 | TGCAGTGCGCCCACTAGCGGAACTATTACCGGGGAGCTGTTTTTT | CSAPTSGTITGELFF
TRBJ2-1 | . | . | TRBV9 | TGTGCCAGCAGCACCGGGACACTTCCATACAATGAGCAGTTCTTC | CASSTGTLPYNEQFF
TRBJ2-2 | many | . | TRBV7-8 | TGTGCCAGCAGCTTAGGACTACCGAACACCGGGGAGCTGTTTTTT | CASSLGLPNTGELFF
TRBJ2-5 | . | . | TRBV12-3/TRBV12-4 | TGTGCCAGCAGCCCGTCCGAGGGACAAGAGACCCAGTACTTC | CASSPSEGQETQYF
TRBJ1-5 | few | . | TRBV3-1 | TGTGCCAGCAGCCAAGGCCCGGTCGGCAATCAGCCCCAGCATTTT | CASSQGPVGNQPQHF
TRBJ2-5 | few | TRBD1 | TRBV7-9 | TGTGCCAGCAGCCTGGACAGGGTAATAATTGAGACCCAGTACTTC | CASSLDRVIIETQYF
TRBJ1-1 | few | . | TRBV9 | TGTGCCAGCAGCGTAGGGCAGGGTCTTGGGGGCACTGAAGCTTTCTTT | CASSVGQGLGGTEAFF
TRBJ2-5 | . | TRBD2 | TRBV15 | TGTGCCACCAGTCTAGCGGGAGGGCCGTGGGAGACCCAGTACTTC | CATSLAGGPWETQYF
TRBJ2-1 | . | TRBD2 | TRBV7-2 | TGTGCCAGCAGCCTAGGACTAGCGGAGAACAATGAGCAGTTCTTC | CASSLGLAENNEQFF
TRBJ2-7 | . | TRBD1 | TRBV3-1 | TGTGCCAGCAGCCAGGGACAGCAAGTTTCCTACGAGCAGTACTTC | CASSQGQQVSYEQYF
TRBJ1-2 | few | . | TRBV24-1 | TGTGCCACCAGTCAGGGGAACTATGGCTACACCTTC | CATSQGNYGYTF
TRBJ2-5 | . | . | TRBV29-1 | TGCAGCGTTGGGAGAGGCGGACAAGAGACCCAGTACTTC | CSVGRGGQETQYF
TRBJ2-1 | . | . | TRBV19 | TGTGCCAGTAGGGACGACCTCAATGAGCAGTTCTTC | CASRDDLNEQFF
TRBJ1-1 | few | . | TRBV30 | TGTGCCTGGAGGGCAAACACTGAAGCTTTCTTT | CAWRANTEAFF
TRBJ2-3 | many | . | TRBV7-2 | TGTGCCAGCAGCGCGGACGCAGATACGCAGTATTTT | CASSADADTQYF
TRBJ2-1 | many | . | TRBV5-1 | TGCGCCAGCAGCTTGGAAGGAGTGAACAATGAGCAGTTCTTC | CASSLEGVNNEQFF
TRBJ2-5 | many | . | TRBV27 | TGTGCCAGCAGCGCGAGAAACCAAGAGACCCAGTACTTC | CASSARNQETQYF
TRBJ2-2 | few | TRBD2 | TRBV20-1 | TGCAGTGCTATCACTAGCGGATCCGGGGAGCTGTTTTTT | CSAITSGSGELFF
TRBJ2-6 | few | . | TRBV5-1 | TGCGCCAGCAGCGGTGGGGAAGCTGGGGCCAACGTCCTGACTTTC | CASSGGEAGANVLTF
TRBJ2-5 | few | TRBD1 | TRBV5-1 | TGCGCCAGCAGCTTGGTACAGGGGGTCGGTGAGACCCAGTACTTC | CASSLVQGVGETQYF
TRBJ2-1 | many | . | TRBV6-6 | TGTGCCAGCAGGGACGGAACCTACAATGAGCAGTTCTTC | CASRDGTYNEQFF
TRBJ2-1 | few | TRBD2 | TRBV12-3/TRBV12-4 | TGTGCCAGCAGTCTCGGACTAGCGGGATTTGAGCAGTTCTTC | CASSLGLAGFEQFF
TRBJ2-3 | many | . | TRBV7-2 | TGTGCCAGCAGCTTACAGAGCGGCACAGATACGCAGTATTTT | CASSLQSGTDTQYF
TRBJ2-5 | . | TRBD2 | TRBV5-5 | TGTGCCAGCAGCTTCGTGGGAAGCGGGAGGCCGCAAGAGACCCAGTACTTC | CASSFVGSGRPQETQYF
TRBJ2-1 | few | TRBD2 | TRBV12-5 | TGTGCTAGTGCTATAGGGACTAGCGGCTACAATGAGCAGTTCTTC | CASAIGTSGYNEQFF
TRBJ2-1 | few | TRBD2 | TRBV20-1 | TGCAGTGCCCACGAGGGGAGGGCCTACAATGAGCAGTTCTTC | CSAHEGRAYNEQFF
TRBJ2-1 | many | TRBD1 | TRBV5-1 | TGCGCCAGCAACTGGGCAGGGGGCGTAGATGAGCAGTTCTTC | CASNWAGGVDEQFF
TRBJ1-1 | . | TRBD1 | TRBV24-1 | TGTGCCACCAGTGACCCTGGGACAGGGGAAGCTTTCTTT | CATSDPGTGEAFF
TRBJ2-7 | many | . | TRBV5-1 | TGCGCCAGCAGCGTAACCGGGACATCTTCCTACGAGCAGTACTTC | CASSVTGTSSYEQYF
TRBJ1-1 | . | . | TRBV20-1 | TGCAGTGCTAGAGGGTTAGGTGGGTACACTGAAGCTTTCTTT | CSARGLGGYTEAFF
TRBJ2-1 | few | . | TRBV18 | TGTGCCAGCTCACCGAGTATGGCTAGCGTGGGTGAGCAGTTCTTC | CASSPSMASVGEQFF
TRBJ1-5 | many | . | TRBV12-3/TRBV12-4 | TGTGCCATTCAGGACGGACTGAATCAGCCCCAGCATTTT | CAIQDGLNQPQHF
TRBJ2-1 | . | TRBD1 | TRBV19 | TGTGCCAGTAGTATAGGGGACAGGGACATTGAGCAGTTCTTC | CASSIGDRDIEQFF
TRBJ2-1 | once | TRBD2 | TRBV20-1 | TGCAGTGCTAGTAGACTAGCGGGAGTTGGTTATGAGCAGTTCTTC | CSASRLAGVGYEQFF
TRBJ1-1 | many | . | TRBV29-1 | TGCAGCACCGTTGGGGGGGTGGACAGAGAAGCTTTCTTT | CSTVGGVDREAFF